These 14 T cell receptor beta chains came from one sample sequenced in a study of CD8+ T cells in alopecia areata. Following extraction, RNA underwent reverse transcription to cDNA, which served as the sequencing template. Assay: immunoSEQ multiplex PCR; the TCRdb copy retains only in-frame clones and omits some. This table holds some 200,000 clones, about 40% found once. The sample's treatment: oral pan-JAK inhibitor, 5-10 mg twice daily. The sample in question was CD4+ T cells sorted from blood, obtained at roughly week 36, from a patient treated with tofacitinib. The receptors were gathered from a human donor with alopecia areata.

This clone was seen at least ten times. The chain recombines TRBV18 with TRBJ2-7; maybe TRBD2 (6 bases). CDR1 and CDR2 from the germline V gene are KGHSH and LQKENI. The CDR3 totals 12 residues. The germline V and J ends were trimmed by 4 bases and 4 bases, with 8 bases remaining between them. CDR3 protein: CASSQSGYEQYF. The CDR3 DNA is TGTGCCAGCTCACAAAGCGGGTACGAGCAGTACTTC.

The table lists this clone with a few counts. The chain uses TRBV5-8 and TRBJ1-2; D is possibly TRBD1 (5 bases). Trimming stripped 0 bases from V and 4 bases from J, with 13 bases between. CDR3 length: 15 amino acids. Germline CDR1 is SGHTS and CDR2 is YDEGEE. CDR3 residues: CASSLASRTTYGYTF. In nucleotides, the CDR3 is TGTGCCAGCAGCTTGGCCTCTAGGACAACCTATGGCTACACCTTC.

Notes on this clone: Other DNA sequences in this specimen translate into the identical CDR3. This chain joins TRBV6-6 and TRBJ1-5; D remains unclear. CDR3 length equals 12 residues. The germline gives CDR1 MNHNY, CDR2 SVGAGI (reference sequence). Trimming removed 2 bases from V and 5 bases from J, with 4 bases in between. DNA for the CDR3: TGTGCCAGCAGTTACCCAGATCAGCCCCAGCATTTT. Encoded protein: CASSYPDQPQHF.

V is TRBV29-1 and J is TRBJ2-3, with 7 bases fitting TRBD2. CDR1 SQVTM and CDR2 ANQGSEA come from the germline V gene. The trim removed 7 bases at V and 0 bases at J, leaving 10 bases unmatched. CDR3 length: 15 residues. The CDR3 DNA follows: TGCAGCGCAACAGGCGGGGGAAGGAGCACAGATACGCAGTATTTT. Its translation: CSATGGGRSTDTQYF.

This chain links TRBV27 with TRBJ1-1; tentative D call: TRBD1 (6 bases). V was pared by 3 bases and J by 10 bases, with 18 bases between. CDR1 is MNHEY, CDR2 SMNVEV, per germline (reference sequence). CDR3 length equals 14 residues. As DNA, the CDR3 is TGTGCCAGCAGTTTGCTGGGACAAGGGTGGAGAGCTTTCTTT. Protein sequence: CASSLLGQGWRAFF.

This rearrangement joins TRBV4-3 to TRBJ2-7; 11 bases align to TRBD1. Germline assignment: CDR1 LGHNA and CDR2 YSLEER. Germline trimming cut 0 bases from V and 4 bases from J; bases unmatched to any gene: 2. The CDR3 length is 15 residues. As DNA, the CDR3 is TGCGCCAGCAGCCAAGACCGGGACAGGGGGTACGAGCAGTACTTC. Its protein product is CASSQDRDRGYEQYF.

In its sample, this clone was seen a few times. The rearrangement links TRBV10-3 to TRBJ2-1; possibly TRBD2 for D (9 bases). Germline V lookup: CDR1 ENHRY, CDR2 SYGVKD. The V end lost 6 bases, the J end lost 6 bases, and 24 bases lay between the germline ends. The CDR3 covers 17 residues. CDR3 loop: CAIRPSGTGAAGNEQFF. Written as DNA, the CDR3 is TGTGCCATCAGACCTAGCGGGACAGGAGCGGCTGGCAATGAGCAGTTCTTC.

This chain joins TRBV20-1 and TRBJ2-3; D tentatively fits TRBD1 or TRBD2 (5 bases each). The germline V gene has CDR1 DFQATT and CDR2 SNEGSKA (reference sequence). V was shortened by 5 bases and J by 8 bases, with 11 bases between the two germline ends. CDR3 length: 11 amino acids. Written as DNA, the CDR3 is TGCAGTGCTGGACCAGGGAGTACGCAGTATTTT. Amino acid sequence: CSAGPGSTQYF.

This chain uses TRBV20-1 with TRBJ2-1; D is possibly TRBD1 or TRBD2 (5 bases each). The CDR3 length is 11 residues. Trimming pared 5 bases from V and 13 bases from J, leaving 15 bases between. The germline V gene encodes CDR1 DFQATT and CDR2 SNEGSKA (reference sequence). The CDR3 DNA reads TGCAGTGCTGGGACCGACCGGTACCAGTTCTTC. It codes for CSAGTDRYQFF.

The V and J genes are TRBV19 and TRBJ2-1, with 10 bases matching TRBD2. Germline V gives CDR1 LNHDA, CDR2 SQIVND (reference sequence). The ends lost 8 bases at V and 4 bases at J; junction bases unmatched: 5. The CDR3 length is 14 residues. CDR3 amino acids: CASGGLARYNEQFF. The CDR3 DNA follows: TGTGCCAGTGGGGGACTAGCGCGATACAATGAGCAGTTCTTC.

The gene calls are TRBV15 and TRBJ2-1, with D unclear. V lost 3 bases and J lost 8, with 20 bases in between. The CDR3 sequence is 16 residues long. Germline V CDR1 and CDR2: LNHNV, YYDKDF (reference sequence). The CDR3 reads CATSSPLKPFADEQFF. The CDR3 DNA follows: TGTGCCACCAGCAGTCCCCTTAAACCCTTCGCGGATGAGCAGTTCTTC.

This clone was counted between two and nine times. For the CDR3, the DNA is TGCAGCGTCGGGGGTCTAGAGTGGGAAGAGACCCAGTACTTC. It specifies CSVGGLEWEETQYF. The chain joins TRBV29-1 to TRBJ2-5, with D possibly matching TRBD2 (6 bases). Looked up from germline, CDR1 is SQVTM and CDR2 is ANQGSEA. Trimming stripped 6 bases from V and 3 bases from J, with 17 bases between. CDR3 size: 14 residues. Drawing the rest from reference TRBV29-1 and TRBJ2-5, the complete variable domain is SAVISQKPSRDICQRGTSLTIQCQVDSQVTMMFWYRQQPGQSLTLIATANQGSEATYESGFVIDKFPISRPNLTFSTLTVSNMSPEDSSIYLCSVGGLEWEETQYFGPGTRLLVL.

The chain joins TRBV29-1 to TRBJ2-5, with D maybe TRBD1 (7 bases). The germline V and J ends were trimmed by 2 bases and 4 bases, with 17 bases remaining between them. Germline V gives CDR1 SQVTM, CDR2 ANQGSEA. The CDR3 extends over 15 amino acids. CDR3 residues: CSVEWLEGAGETQYF. In DNA form, the CDR3 reads TGCAGCGTTGAATGGCTGGAGGGGGCTGGAGAGACCCAGTACTTC.

This chain links TRBV7-9 with TRBJ2-3; 10 bases match TRBD2. Per the germline V gene, CDR1 is SEHNR and CDR2 is FQNEAQ (reference sequence). CDR3 length: 15 residues. V shed 3 bases, J shed 1 base, and the junction held 1 base outside the gene matches. Here the CDR3 DNA reads TGTGCCAGCAGCTTCCTAGCGGGGGGCACAGATACGCAGTATTTT. It specifies CASSFLAGGTDTQYF.